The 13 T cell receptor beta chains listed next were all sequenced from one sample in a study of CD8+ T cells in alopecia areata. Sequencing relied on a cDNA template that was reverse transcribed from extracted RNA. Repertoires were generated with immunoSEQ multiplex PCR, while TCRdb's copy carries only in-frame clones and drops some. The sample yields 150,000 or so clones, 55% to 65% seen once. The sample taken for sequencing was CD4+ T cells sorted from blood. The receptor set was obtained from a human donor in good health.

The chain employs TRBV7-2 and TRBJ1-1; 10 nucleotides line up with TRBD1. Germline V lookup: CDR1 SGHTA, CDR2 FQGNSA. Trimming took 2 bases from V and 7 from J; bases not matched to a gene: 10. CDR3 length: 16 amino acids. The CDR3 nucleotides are TGTGCCAGCAGCTTAATGGGGGACAGGGGTGGTGATGAAGCTTTCTTT. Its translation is CASSLMGDRGGDEAFF.

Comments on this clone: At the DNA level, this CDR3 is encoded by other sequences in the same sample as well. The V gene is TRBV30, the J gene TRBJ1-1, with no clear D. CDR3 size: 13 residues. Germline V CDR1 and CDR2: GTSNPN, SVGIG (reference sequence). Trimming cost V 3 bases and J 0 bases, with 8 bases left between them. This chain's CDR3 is CAWRTALNTEAFF. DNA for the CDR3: TGTGCCTGGAGGACGGCCCTGAACACTGAAGCTTTCTTT.

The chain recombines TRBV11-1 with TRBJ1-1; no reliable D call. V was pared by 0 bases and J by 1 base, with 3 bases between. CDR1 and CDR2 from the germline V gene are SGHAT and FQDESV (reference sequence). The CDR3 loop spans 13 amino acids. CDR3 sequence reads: CASSLARNTEAFF. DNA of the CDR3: TGTGCCAGCAGCTTAGCACGGAACACTGAAGCTTTCTTT.

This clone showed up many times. The DNA of the CDR3 is TGCGCCAGCGCCCTATCACAGGGGAGGAACGCTTTCTTT. Translating gives CASALSQGRNAFF. This sequence joins TRBV5-1 and TRBJ1-1; 7 bases agree with TRBD1. With V trimmed by 7 bases and J by 11 bases, 14 bases remained unmatched. The CDR3 sequence is 13 residues long. Germline V gene data show CDR1 as SGHRS and CDR2 as YFSETQ.

This chain's CDR3 is CSVGAGGEGTEAFF. CDR3 DNA: TGCAGCGTGGGGGCAGGGGGAGAGGGCACTGAAGCTTTCTTT. The chain couples TRBV29-1 to TRBJ1-1; TRBD1 agrees at 7 bases. The CDR3 consists of 14 residues. CDR1 is SQVTM and CDR2 is ANQGSEA in the germline V gene. V shed 6 bases, J shed 4 bases, and the junction held 11 bases outside the gene matches.

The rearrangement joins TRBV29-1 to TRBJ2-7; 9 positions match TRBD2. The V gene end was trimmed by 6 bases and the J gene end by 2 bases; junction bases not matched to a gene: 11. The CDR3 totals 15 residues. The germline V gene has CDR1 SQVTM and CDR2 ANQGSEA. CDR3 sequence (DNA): TGCAGCGTCCTCCTCACTAGCGGGCCAACCTACGAGCAGTACTTC. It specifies CSVLLTSGPTYEQYF.

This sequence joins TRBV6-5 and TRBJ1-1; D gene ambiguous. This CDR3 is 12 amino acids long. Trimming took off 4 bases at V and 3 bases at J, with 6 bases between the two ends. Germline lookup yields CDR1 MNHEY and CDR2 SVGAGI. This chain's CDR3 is CASSLGDTEAFF. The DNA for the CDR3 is TGTGCCAGCAGTTTGGGTGACACTGAAGCTTTCTTT.

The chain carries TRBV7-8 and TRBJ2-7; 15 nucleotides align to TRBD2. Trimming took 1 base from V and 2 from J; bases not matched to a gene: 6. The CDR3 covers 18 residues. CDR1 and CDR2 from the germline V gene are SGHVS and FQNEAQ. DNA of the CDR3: TGTGCCAGCAGCTTAGAAACCGGGACTAGCGGGAGGCCCTACGAGCAGTACTTC. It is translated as CASSLETGTSGRPYEQYF.

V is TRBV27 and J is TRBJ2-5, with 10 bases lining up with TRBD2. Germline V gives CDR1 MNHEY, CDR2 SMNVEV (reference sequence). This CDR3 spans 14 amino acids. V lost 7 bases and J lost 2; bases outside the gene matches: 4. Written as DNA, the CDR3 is TGTGCCAGCACGAGCGGGAGGGAGCAAGAGACCCAGTACTTC. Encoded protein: CASTSGREQETQYF.

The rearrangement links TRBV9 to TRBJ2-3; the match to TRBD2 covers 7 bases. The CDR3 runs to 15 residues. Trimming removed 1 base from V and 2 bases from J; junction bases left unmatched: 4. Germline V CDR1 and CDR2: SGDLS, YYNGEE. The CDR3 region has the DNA TGTGCCAGCAGCGTAACAAGCGGGACCACAGATACGCAGTATTTT. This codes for CASSVTSGTTDTQYF.

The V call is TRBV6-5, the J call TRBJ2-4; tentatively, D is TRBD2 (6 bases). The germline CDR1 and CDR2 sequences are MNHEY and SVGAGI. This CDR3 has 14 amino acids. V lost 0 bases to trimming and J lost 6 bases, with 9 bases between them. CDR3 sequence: CASSYSGGANIQYF. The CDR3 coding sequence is TGTGCCAGCAGTTACTCGGGGGGAGCAAACATTCAGTACTTC.

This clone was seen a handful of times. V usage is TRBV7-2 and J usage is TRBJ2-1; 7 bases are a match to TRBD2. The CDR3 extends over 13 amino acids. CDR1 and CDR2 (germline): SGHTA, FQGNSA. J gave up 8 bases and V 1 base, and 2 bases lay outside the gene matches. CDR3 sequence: CASSLGSGDEQFF. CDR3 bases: TGTGCCAGCAGCTTAGGGAGCGGGGATGAGCAGTTCTTC.

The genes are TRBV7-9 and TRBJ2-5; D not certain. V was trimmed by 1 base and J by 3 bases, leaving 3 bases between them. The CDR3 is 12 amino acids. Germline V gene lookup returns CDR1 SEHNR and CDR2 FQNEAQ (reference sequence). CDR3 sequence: CASSLVEETQYF. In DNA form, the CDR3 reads TGTGCCAGCAGCTTAGTCGAAGAGACCCAGTACTTC.